This TCR beta chain was documented in a study of T cell responses to AZD1222 COVID-19 vaccine. Findings of the study overall: Spike-specific TCR depth and breadth grew after two AZD1222 doses. Repertoire sampling was restricted to post-peak T cell response timepoints.

Comments on this clone: The antigen is unknown.

Germline loops: CDR1 SNHLY, CDR2 FYNNEI. CDR3 length equals 12 residues. J lost 9 bases, V lost 11 bases, and 11 bases had no gene match. Method: immunoSEQ multiplex PCR; TCRdb's copy keeps in-frame clones and lacks some. Here the sample spans approximately 170,000 clones, approximately 93% being singletons. The chain employs TRBV2 and TRBJ1-2; TRBD1 matches 8 bases. The source was peripheral blood, collected on day 0 of AZD1222 vaccination. This clonotype originated in an adult in good health. The chain's CDR3 is CAFPGQDPSYTF. In nucleotides, the CDR3 is TGTGCCTTTCCGGGACAGGACCCCAGCTACACCTTC. The entire variable domain, with the rest obtained from reference TRBV2 and TRBJ1-2, is as follows: EPEVTQTPSHQVTQMGQEVILRCVPISNHLYFYWYRQILGQKVEFLVSFYNNEISEKSEIFDDQFSVERPDGSNFTLKIRSTKLEDSAMYFCAFPGQDPSYTFGSGTRLTVV.